Each of the 26 T cell receptor beta chains below was sequenced from the same sample in a study of CD8 T cells in ankylosing spondylitis. Findings and caveats of the study: A TCR beta motif of 8 or 9 highly homologous variants appeared characteristic of ankylosing spondylitis blood.

TCRdb recomputed calls from the 5' RACE reads with MiXCR, one row per CDR3 protein. This table has about 500,000 distinct CDR3 sequences, 5.3% appearing once. Which antigens these TCRs recognize remains unknown. The sample taken for sequencing was blood, either unsorted or a sorted T cell fraction (not recorded which). The source is a male donor with ankylosing spondylitis.

J is TRBJ1-5 and V is TRBV5-5, with 7 bases aligning to TRBD1. This CDR3 is built from 15 residues. Trimming at V came to 5 bases and at J to 0 bases, leaving 5 bases not matched to a gene. Looked up from germline, CDR1 is SGHKS and CDR2 is YYEKEE (reference sequence). The CDR3 protein is CASSFTGDSNQPQHF. The CDR3 region has the DNA TGTGCCAGCAGTTTTACAGGGGATAGCAATCAGCCCCAGCATTTT.

V usage is TRBV5-1 and J usage is TRBJ1-1; 8 bases line up with TRBD1. J was trimmed by 2 bases and V by 3 bases; bases with no gene match: 6. The CDR3 spans 15 residues. Germline V gene sequence: CDR1 SGHRS, CDR2 YFSETQ. CDR3 DNA: TGCGCCAGCAGCTCTGGGACAGGACTAAACACTGAAGCTTTCTTT. Its protein product is CASSSGTGLNTEAFF.

This clonotype was detected ten times or more. The rearrangement uses TRBV5-1 and TRBJ2-1; the match to TRBD2 covers 11 bases. Unmatched junction bases numbered 1, after V lost 5 bases and J lost 3 bases. The CDR3 totals 14 residues. Looked up from germline, CDR1 is SGHRS and CDR2 is YFSETQ. The CDR3 sequence: CASRTSGNYNEQFF. CDR3 sequence (DNA): TGCGCCAGCAGGACTAGCGGGAACTACAATGAGCAGTTCTTC.

This clonotype was observed at least ten times. The chain recombines TRBV5-1 with TRBJ2-3, with 12 bases aligning to TRBD2. V shed 4 bases, J shed 6 bases, and the junction held 9 bases outside the gene matches. CDR1 and CDR2 from the germline V gene are SGHRS and YFSETQ. This CDR3 is 16 amino acids long. As DNA, the CDR3 is TGCGCCAGCAGCCCGATGACTAGCGGGGGATTGGATACGCAGTATTTT. Encoded protein: CASSPMTSGGLDTQYF.

Comment on this clonotype: A much bigger clone sits one base away, suggesting this may be a read error. Here the CDR3 omits its conserved ending phenylalanine or tryptophan, so a read error is the likely source. The chain uses TRBV11-1 and TRBJ2-6; D is possibly TRBD1 (6 bases). Germline V gives CDR1 SGHAT, CDR2 FQDESV (reference sequence). The CDR3 is made up of 18 amino acids. The V end lost 2 bases, the J end lost 2 bases, and 16 bases lay between the germline ends. DNA for the CDR3: TGTGCCAGCAGCTTAAGGGCGCAGGGGAGTACTGGGGCCAACGTCCTGACTTCC. Its translation: CASSLRAQGSTGANVLTS.

This clonotype was recorded many times. This chain connects TRBV7-2 to TRBJ1-1, with a tentative D call TRBD1 (5 bases). V was clipped by 2 bases and J by 2 bases, with 15 bases between them. Per the germline V gene, CDR1 is SGHTA and CDR2 is FQGNSA. The CDR3 is made up of 16 amino acids. The DNA of the CDR3 is TGTGCCAGCAGCTTAAATTCCCACAGGCTAAACACTGAAGCTTTCTTT. It codes for CASSLNSHRLNTEAFF.

This clonotype was seen at least ten times. V is TRBV29-1 and J is TRBJ1-6; TRBD1 matches at 7 bases. With V trimmed by 6 bases and J by 5 bases, 4 bases remained unmatched. This CDR3 region has 13 residues. Germline CDR1 reads SQVTM; CDR2 reads ANQGSEA. CDR3 residues: CSVRDRDNSPLHF. The CDR3 region has the DNA TGCAGCGTGAGGGACAGAGATAATTCACCCCTCCACTTT.

The rearrangement uses TRBV29-1 and TRBJ1-6; D gene ambiguous. Trimming pared 5 bases from V and 3 bases from J, leaving 11 bases between. Germline assignment: CDR1 SQVTM and CDR2 ANQGSEA. This CDR3 has 14 amino acids. CDR3 nucleotide sequence: TGCAGCGTTCGGGGAGTTGGCTATAATTCACCCCTCCACTTT. Protein: CSVRGVGYNSPLHF.

This clonotype has ten or more counts. The V and J genes are TRBV20-1 and TRBJ1-1, with D hard to call. V lost 5 bases, J lost 3 bases, and 7 bases lay in between. Germline CDR1 DFQATT, CDR2 SNEGSKA (reference sequence). CDR3 length equals 11 residues. The CDR3: CSALGDTEAFF. CDR3 coding DNA: TGCAGTGCTCTCGGAGACACTGAAGCTTTCTTT.

The sample holds many counts of this clonotype. The V and J genes are TRBV10-3 and TRBJ2-2, with a tentative D call TRBD1 (5 bases). The germline V and J ends were trimmed by 6 bases and 3 bases, with 14 bases remaining between them. Looked up from germline, CDR1 is ENHRY and CDR2 is SYGVKD. The CDR3 sequence is 15 residues long. The CDR3 is CAISLGVLDTGELFF. Here the CDR3 DNA reads TGTGCCATCAGCTTAGGGGTTTTAGACACCGGGGAGCTGTTTTTT.

This clonotype was observed many times. At one end, the junction sequence differs from germline, possibly due to a read error. The chain joins TRBV4-3 to TRBJ2-2, with D perhaps matching TRBD2 (5 bases). CDR1 and CDR2 from the germline V gene are LGHNA and YSLEER. The CDR3 has 16 amino acids. Here the CDR3 DNA reads TGCGCCAGCAGCCAAGATCGGATAGGATACACCGGGGAGCTGTCTTTT. Translated, it gives CASSQDRIGYTGELSF.

On this clonotype: A much larger clone differs from this one at a single base, so this may be a read error. J is TRBJ2-4 and V is TRBV20-1, with D possibly being TRBD1 (5 bases). The CDR3 loop spans 15 amino acids. Germline values: CDR1 DFQATT, CDR2 SNEGSKA (reference sequence). CDR3 bases: TGCAGTGCTACACCCCGCAGGGAAGCCAAAAACAGTCAGTACTTC. Protein sequence: CSATPRREAKNSQYF.

The genes are TRBV4-3 and TRBJ2-1; 8 bases map to TRBD2. The CDR3 contains 16 residues. Germline CDR1 is LGHNA and CDR2 is YSLEER. Germline trimming cut 4 bases from V and 6 bases from J; bases unmatched to any gene: 11. The CDR3 DNA is TGCGCCAGCAGCCCCATGCCCGGACTAGCTTCCAATGAGCAGTTCTTC. Residues: CASSPMPGLASNEQFF.

At least ten counts were recorded for this clonotype. The chain combines TRBV4-3 with TRBJ2-1, with 8 bases fitting TRBD1. V was clipped by 3 bases and J by 2 bases; unmatched bases: 6. The CDR3 extends over 16 amino acids. The germline V gene has CDR1 LGHNA and CDR2 YSLEER. The CDR3 region has the DNA TGCGCCAGCAGCCACGTGGACAGGGTGACCTACAATGAGCAGTTCTTC. This codes for CASSHVDRVTYNEQFF.

This clonotype showed up many times. V is TRBV6-5 and J is TRBJ2-7; unclear D gene. The CDR3 has 13 amino acids. CDR1 and CDR2 from the germline V gene are MNHEY and SVGAGI. Trimming removed 4 bases at V and 1 base at J, with 8 bases between. The CDR3 bases are TGTGCCAGCAGTTGGGCCGGTTCCTACGAGCAGTACTTC. Residues: CASSWAGSYEQYF.

The chain carries TRBV6-1 and TRBJ2-1; the match to TRBD1 covers 8 bases. CDR3 length equals 14 residues. Germline loops: CDR1 MNHNS, CDR2 SASEGT. The V gene end was trimmed by 6 bases and the J gene end by 9 bases; junction bases not matched to a gene: 10. In DNA form, the CDR3 reads TGTGCCAGCAGCCCACAGGGGGAGTACGGTGAGCAGTTCTTC. Amino acid sequence: CASSPQGEYGEQFF.

Many counts were recorded for this clonotype. The V call is TRBV24-1, the J call TRBJ2-3, with D uncertain. The CDR3 has 14 amino acids. Trimming removed 4 bases from V and 4 bases from J, with 11 bases in between. Germline V CDR1 and CDR2: KGHDR, SFDVKD. The CDR3 DNA is TGTGCCACCAGTGAAGTGGGTAGGGCAGATACGCAGTATTTT. It yields the protein CATSEVGRADTQYF.

This clonotype was recorded many times. The V call is TRBV12-3 or TRBV12-4, the J call TRBJ1-5, with 7 bases identical to TRBD1. Trimming cost V 3 bases and J 4 bases; bases outside gene matches: 3. CDR3 length: 14 residues. The CDR3 reads CASSFAGGNQPQHF. The CDR3 DNA reads as TGTGCCAGCAGTTTTGCAGGGGGTAATCAGCCCCAGCATTTT.

This clonotype was seen at least ten times. The chain joins TRBV10-3 to TRBJ1-1; D is undetermined. The CDR3 consists of 13 residues. Trimming took off 4 bases at V and 1 base at J, with 7 bases between the two ends. The germline V gene encodes CDR1 ENHRY and CDR2 SYGVKD. The CDR3 nucleotides read TGTGCCATCAGTGTCGGTTCGAACACTGAAGCTTTCTTT. This sequence encodes CAISVGSNTEAFF.

This clonotype was observed many times. The chain uses TRBV27 and TRBJ1-1; no firm D call. The CDR3 runs to 13 residues. Trimming left V 5 bases short and J 4 bases short, with 11 bases between. Germline V gene data show CDR1 as MNHEY and CDR2 as SMNVEV (reference sequence). As DNA, the CDR3 is TGTGCCAGCAGTATCTTCGGCGTCACTGAAGCTTTCTTT. This codes for CASSIFGVTEAFF.

This clonotype was counted ten times or more. V gene TRBV7-9 combines with J gene TRBJ2-1; the D gene is possibly TRBD1 (6 bases). The CDR3 totals 15 residues. V lost 4 bases and J lost 2, with 12 bases in between. CDR1 is SEHNR, CDR2 FQNEAQ, per germline (reference sequence). For the CDR3, the DNA is TGTGCCAGCAGCTCCAGGGGTCCCGCCTACAATGAGCAGTTCTTC. Encoded protein: CASSSRGPAYNEQFF.

This clonotype was recorded a few times. The rearrangement joins TRBV15 to TRBJ2-1, with 7 bases matching TRBD1. Germline CDR1 and CDR2: LNHNV and YYDKDF (reference sequence). CDR3 length: 14 residues. The ends lost 2 bases at V and 4 bases at J; junction bases unmatched: 2. The CDR3 DNA sequence: TGTGCCACCAGCAGAAGGACAGGTTACAATGAGCAGTTCTTC. Protein sequence: CATSRRTGYNEQFF.

This clonotype was detected many times. This chain uses TRBV29-1 with TRBJ2-2; D is unclear. The CDR3 has 14 residues. The V end was cut by 5 bases, the J end by 4 bases, with 14 bases between. Germline CDR1 SQVTM, CDR2 ANQGSEA. The CDR3 sequence: CSVSRLGGTGELFF. Written as DNA, the CDR3 is TGCAGCGTTTCCCGACTCGGTGGCACCGGGGAGCTGTTTTTT.

This clonotype showed up many times. The rearrangement links TRBV27 to TRBJ1-1; D unclear. Germline V gene lookup returns CDR1 MNHEY and CDR2 SMNVEV (reference sequence). V was clipped by 5 bases and J by 10 bases, with 17 bases between them. CDR3 length: 13 amino acids. Here the CDR3 reads CASSIGRTVGAFF. The CDR3 DNA reads as TGTGCCAGCAGTATAGGACGGACCGTGGGAGCTTTCTTT.

This clonotype was counted many times. This rearrangement joins TRBV4-1 to TRBJ1-2; D gene ambiguous. V was cut by 4 bases and J by 10 bases, with 10 bases left in between. The CDR3 length is 11 residues. CDR1 is MGHRA and CDR2 is YSYEKL in the germline V gene. The CDR3 sequence: CASSRGRVYTF. The CDR3 DNA reads as TGCGCCAGCAGCCGGGGTAGAGTCTACACCTTC.

This clonotype showed up just a few times. The chain employs TRBV2 and TRBJ2-3; TRBD1 matches 8 bases. With 10 bases clipped from V and 3 bases from J, the junction kept 9 bases outside the gene matches. CDR3 length: 14 residues. CDR1 and CDR2 (germline): SNHLY, FYNNEI. This chain's CDR3 is CATRQGRLTDTQYF. CDR3 nucleotides: TGTGCCACACGACAGGGGCGCCTAACAGATACGCAGTATTTT.